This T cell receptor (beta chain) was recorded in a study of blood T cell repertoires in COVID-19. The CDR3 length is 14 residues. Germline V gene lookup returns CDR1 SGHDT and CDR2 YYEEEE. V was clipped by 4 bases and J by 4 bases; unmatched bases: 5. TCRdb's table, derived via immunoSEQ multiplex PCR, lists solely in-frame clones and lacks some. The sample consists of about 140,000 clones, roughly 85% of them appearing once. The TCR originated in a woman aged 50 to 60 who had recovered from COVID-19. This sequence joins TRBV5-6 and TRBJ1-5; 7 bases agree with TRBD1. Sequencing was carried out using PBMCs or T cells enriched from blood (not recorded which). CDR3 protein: CASSLGQMNQPQHF. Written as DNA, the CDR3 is TGTGCCAGCAGCCTGGGACAGATGAATCAGCCCCAGCATTTT.